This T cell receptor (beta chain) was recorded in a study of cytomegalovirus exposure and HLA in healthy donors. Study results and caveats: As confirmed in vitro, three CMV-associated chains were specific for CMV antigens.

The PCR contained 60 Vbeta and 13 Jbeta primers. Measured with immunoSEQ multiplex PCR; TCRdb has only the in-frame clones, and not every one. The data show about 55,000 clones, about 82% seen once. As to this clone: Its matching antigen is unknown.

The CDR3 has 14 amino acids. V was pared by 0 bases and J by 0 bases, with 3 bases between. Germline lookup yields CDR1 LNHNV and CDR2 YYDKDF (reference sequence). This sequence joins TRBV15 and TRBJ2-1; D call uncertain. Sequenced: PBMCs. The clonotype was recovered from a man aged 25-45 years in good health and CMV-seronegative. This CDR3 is CATSRDVSYNEQFF. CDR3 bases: TGTGCCACCAGCAGAGACGTCTCCTACAATGAGCAGTTCTTC. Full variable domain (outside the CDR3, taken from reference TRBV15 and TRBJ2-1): DAMVIQNPRYQVTQFGKPVTLSCSQTLNHNVMYWYQQKSSQAPKLLFHYYDKDFNNEADTPDNFQSRRPNTSFCFLDIRSPGLGDTAMYLCATSRDVSYNEQFFGPGTRLTVL.